This passage covers 29 T cell receptor beta chains from one sample sequenced in a study of CD8 T cells in Susac syndrome. Reverse transcription of about 0.45 to 1 ug RNA was performed with random hexamers. MiXCR, applied by TCRdb to the immunoSEQ multiplex PCR reads, yields one record per CDR3 protein. The data show roughly 130,000 distinct CDR3 sequences, 95% seen once. Sequencing was carried out using CD4+ T cells from PBMCs. The receptors were sampled from a human donor with multiple sclerosis.

The chain combines TRBV5-1 with TRBJ2-3; TRBD1 matches at 9 bases. Trimming at V came to 5 bases and at J to 4 bases, leaving 5 bases not matched to a gene. This CDR3 is 14 amino acids long. Germline loops: CDR1 SGHRS, CDR2 YFSETQ. CDR3 nucleotide sequence: TGCGCCAGCAGACTGGGACAGGGAGCAGATACGCAGTATTTT. Translating it yields CASRLGQGADTQYF.

A few counts support this clonotype. The V call is TRBV9, the J call TRBJ2-5; TRBD1 aligns across 8 bases. The CDR3 runs to 13 residues. CDR1 SGDLS and CDR2 YYNGEE come from the germline V gene. J was trimmed by 3 bases and V by 4 bases; bases with no gene match: 2. The CDR3 DNA reads as TGTGCCAGCAGCCGGACAGGGAAAGAGACCCAGTACTTC. Translated: CASSRTGKETQYF.

The rearrangement links TRBV4-3 to TRBJ1-2, with a tentative D call TRBD1 (6 bases). The CDR3 loop spans 14 amino acids. V was clipped by 1 base and J by 2 bases, with 8 bases between them. CDR1 and CDR2 (germline): LGHNA, YSLEER. The CDR3 region is CASSQVQGNYGYTF. The DNA for the CDR3 is TGCGCCAGCAGCCAAGTACAGGGAAACTATGGCTACACCTTC.

This rearrangement joins TRBV12-3 or TRBV12-4 to TRBJ2-7; TRBD2 matches at 7 bases. There are 14 residues in the CDR3. V trimming: 3 bases; J trimming: 0 bases; junction bases outside the gene matches: 2. This CDR3 is CASSLGGGSYEQYF. CDR3 in DNA: TGTGCCAGCAGTTTGGGCGGGGGCTCCTACGAGCAGTACTTC.

J is TRBJ2-7 and V is TRBV28, with D tentatively TRBD1 or TRBD2 (5 bases each). V shed 6 bases and J shed 0 bases, with 18 bases lying between them. Per germline, CDR1 MDHEN and CDR2 SYDVKM. This CDR3 comprises 16 residues. CDR3 sequence: CASSRTGTKLSYEQYF. The CDR3 DNA reads as TGTGCCAGCAGCCGAACCGGGACGAAGCTCTCCTACGAGCAGTACTTC. Looking up the rest from reference TRBV28 and TRBJ2-7 gives the full variable domain: DVKVTQSSRYLVKRTGEKVFLECVQDMDHENMFWYRQDPGLGLRLIYFSYDVKMKEKGDIPEGYSVSREKKERFSLILESASTNQTSMYLCASSRTGTKLSYEQYFGPGTRLTVT.

The CDR3 DNA follows: TGTGCCAGCAGGAGCGTTCGGCCCCAGCATTTT. It specifies CASRSVRPQHF. V and J are TRBV6-1 and TRBJ1-5, with D uncertain. This CDR3 is 11 amino acids long. Germline V gene lookup returns CDR1 MNHNS and CDR2 SASEGT. Trimming took off 6 bases at V and 9 bases at J, with 9 bases between the two ends.

This clonotype was counted once. V and J are TRBV16 and TRBJ2-7; D perhaps matches TRBD2 (6 bases). The V end was cut by 2 bases, the J end by 6 bases, with 14 bases between. The germline gives CDR1 KGHSY, CDR2 FQNENV. This CDR3 comprises 14 residues. The DNA for the CDR3 is TGTGCCAGCAGCCAAGGGACTCGGAGTGGCGAGCAGTACTTC. It translates to CASSQGTRSGEQYF.

This chain connects TRBV29-1 to TRBJ2-3; 8 bases are a match to TRBD2. Germline assignment: CDR1 SQVTM and CDR2 ANQGSEA. V trimming: 2 bases; J trimming: 0 bases; junction bases outside the gene matches: 4. The CDR3 runs to 15 residues. The CDR3 region has the DNA TGCAGCGTTGAATGGGGCGGGAGGAGCACAGATACGCAGTATTTT. This sequence encodes CSVEWGGRSTDTQYF.

The rearrangement uses TRBV28 and TRBJ2-7; D could derive from TRBD1 or TRBD2 (5 bases each). V was trimmed by 7 bases and J by 4 bases, leaving 14 bases between them. Germline CDR1 MDHEN, CDR2 SYDVKM. The length of the CDR3 is 13 residues. In DNA, the CDR3 is TGTGCCAGCATGAGGGGTCTTGCGTACGAGCAGTACTTC. It codes for CASMRGLAYEQYF.

This chain joins TRBV15 and TRBJ1-4; perhaps TRBD1 as D (6 bases). Trimming left V 2 bases short and J 0 bases short, with 19 bases between. The length of the CDR3 is 19 residues. Per germline, CDR1 LNHNV and CDR2 YYDKDF (reference sequence). CDR3 nucleotide sequence: TGTGCCACCAGCAGATCCTATCTTGGACAGACTGCAACTAATGAAAAACTGTTTTTT. Encoded protein: CATSRSYLGQTATNEKLFF.

The gene calls are TRBV7-9 and TRBJ1-2; no reliable D call. Trimming stripped 3 bases from V and 8 bases from J, with 7 bases between. CDR1 SEHNR and CDR2 FQNEAQ come from the germline V gene (reference sequence). This CDR3 contains 11 residues. The DNA of the CDR3 is TGTGCCAGCAGCTTCCGAAACGGCTACACCTTC. It yields the protein CASSFRNGYTF.

The rearrangement uses TRBV11-1 and TRBJ1-1; D is perhaps TRBD1 (5 bases). This CDR3 is 13 amino acids long. Germline V gives CDR1 SGHAT, CDR2 FQDESV (reference sequence). V lost 3 bases and J 4 bases, leaving 9 bases between the germline ends. In nucleotides, the CDR3 is TGTGCCAGCAGCTTCTCCAGGGTCACTGAAGCTTTCTTT. Protein product: CASSFSRVTEAFF.

The CDR3 reads CATTSGSGYEQFF. CDR3 bases: TGTGCCACCACTAGCGGGAGTGGGTATGAGCAGTTCTTC. This chain joins TRBV25-1 and TRBJ2-1, with 11 bases that match TRBD2. CDR1 MGHDK and CDR2 SYGVNS come from the germline V gene. The CDR3 is 13 amino acids. Trimming took 10 bases from V and 8 from J; bases not matched to a gene: 7.

This clonotype was seen a single time. This chain links TRBV7-9 with TRBJ1-1; D gene ambiguous. Germline V gives CDR1 SEHNR, CDR2 FQNEAQ (reference sequence). V shed 5 bases and J shed 4 bases, with 17 bases lying between them. There are 15 residues in the CDR3. The CDR3 is CASSLNQAKGTEAFF. The CDR3 bases are TGTGCCAGCAGCCTGAACCAGGCCAAGGGCACTGAAGCTTTCTTT.

This chain links TRBV18 with TRBJ1-5; D is ambiguous. The CDR3 has 17 amino acids. V was clipped by 3 bases and J by 2 bases, with 17 bases between them. Germline loops: CDR1 KGHSH, CDR2 LQKENI. CDR3 nucleotide sequence: TGTGCCAGCTCACCCCCGGAGAGCGGGATGGGCAATCAGCCCCAGCATTTT. Its protein product is CASSPPESGMGNQPQHF. The full variable domain, in which reference TRBV18 and TRBJ1-5 provide the parts outside the CDR3, is NAGVMQNPRHLVRRRGQEARLRCSPMKGHSHVYWYRQLPEEGLKFMVYLQKENIIDESGMPKERFSAEFPKEGPSILRIQQVVRGDSAAYFCASSPPESGMGNQPQHFGDGTRLSIL.

This clonotype was observed once. DNA for the CDR3: TGTGCCAGTAAGATGCCAGTCCGGGGTGGGGAGCTGTTTTTT. This codes for CASKMPVRGGELFF. This chain joins TRBV3-1 and TRBJ2-2; the D gene is possibly TRBD2 (5 bases). Germline values: CDR1 LGHDT, CDR2 YNNKEL (reference sequence). The CDR3 runs to 14 residues. V was cut by 9 bases and J by 8 bases, with 19 bases left in between.

This clonotype was counted once. The V call is TRBV9, the J call TRBJ1-1, with no clear D. The CDR3 runs 14 residues. CDR1 SGDLS and CDR2 YYNGEE come from the germline V gene. The germline V and J ends were trimmed by 0 bases and 0 bases, with 6 bases remaining between them. DNA for the CDR3: TGTGCCAGCAGCGTAGTTGGGATGAACACTGAAGCTTTCTTT. Translated: CASSVVGMNTEAFF.

This clonotype was picked up a small number of times. V usage is TRBV7-9 and J usage is TRBJ2-6; 7 bases map to TRBD1. The germline V gene has CDR1 SEHNR and CDR2 FQNEAQ (reference sequence). The CDR3 runs to 16 residues. The ends lost 0 bases at V and 2 bases at J; junction bases unmatched: 1. This CDR3 is CASSLAQGTGANVLTF. The CDR3 DNA is TGTGCCAGCAGCTTAGCACAGGGGACTGGGGCCAACGTCCTGACTTTC.

The V and J genes are TRBV9 and TRBJ1-2, with 7 nucleotides matching TRBD1. Germline V CDR1 and CDR2: SGDLS, YYNGEE. This CDR3 has 12 amino acids. Germline trimming cut 7 bases from V and 4 bases from J; bases unmatched to any gene: 4. CDR3 protein: CASGTELYGYTF. The CDR3 DNA sequence: TGTGCCAGCGGGACAGAGCTCTATGGCTACACCTTC.

The chain uses TRBV9 and TRBJ2-1; tentative D call: TRBD1 (5 bases). The CDR3 has 15 amino acids. V was trimmed by 0 bases and J by 10 bases, leaving 17 bases between them. Germline V lookup: CDR1 SGDLS, CDR2 YYNGEE. The DNA of the CDR3 is TGTGCCAGCAGCGTAGTGGTAGGGGCCACTGGCGAGCAGTTCTTC. Protein product: CASSVVVGATGEQFF.

V usage is TRBV30 and J usage is TRBJ2-7; D call uncertain. V lost 2 bases and J lost 6, with 20 bases in between. Germline loops: CDR1 GTSNPN, CDR2 SVGIG (reference sequence). CDR3 length equals 15 residues. The CDR3 loop is CAWSPTYRKVGEQYF. The DNA for the CDR3 is TGTGCCTGGAGTCCCACGTATAGGAAAGTGGGCGAGCAGTACTTC. Filled out from reference TRBV30 and TRBJ2-7, the complete variable domain reads SQTIHQWPATLVQPVGSPLSLECTVEGTSNPNLYWYRQAAGRGLQLLFYSVGIGQISSEVPQNLSASRPQDRQFILSSKKLLLSDSGFYLCAWSPTYRKVGEQYFGPGTRLTVT.

This chain's CDR3 is CASSIDLVLVEQYF. The CDR3 nucleotides read TGTGCCAGCAGTATCGACCTCGTTTTGGTGGAGCAGTACTTC. V and J are TRBV28 and TRBJ2-7; D ambiguous. Germline-derived CDR1 and CDR2 are MDHEN and SYDVKM. The CDR3 is 14 residues long. Trimming stripped 5 bases from V and 7 bases from J, with 18 bases between.

The chain has TRBV6-5 and TRBJ1-5; a weak D match, TRBD1 (5 bases). The V gene lost 6 bases and the J gene lost 7 bases, with 16 bases spanning the gap. Germline V gene data show CDR1 as MNHEY and CDR2 as SVGAGI. CDR3 length equals 14 residues. CDR3 DNA: TGTGCCAGCAGCAGCGGGGGTGAGAGGCAGCCCCAGCATTTT. This encodes CASSSGGERQPQHF.

J is TRBJ1-2 and V is TRBV25-1; D is perhaps TRBD1 (6 bases). Germline assignment: CDR1 MGHDK and CDR2 SYGVNS. CDR3 length: 18 amino acids. V gave up 1 base and J gave up 1 base, with 19 bases separating them. CDR3 loop: CASSEFFSTGGLNYGYTF. CDR3 nucleotides: TGTGCCAGCAGTGAATTCTTTTCGACGGGGGGCCTTAACTATGGCTACACCTTC.

The CDR3 sequence is CASSDSRGIQYF. In DNA, the CDR3 is TGTGCCAGCAGTGATAGTCGTGGCATTCAGTACTTC. The rearrangement links TRBV2 to TRBJ2-4; D remains unclear. Trimming took off 3 bases at V and 9 bases at J, with 9 bases between the two ends. CDR3 length: 12 amino acids. Per the germline V gene, CDR1 is SNHLY and CDR2 is FYNNEI.

The V call is TRBV5-6, the J call TRBJ2-4; D gene unclear. CDR1 is SGHDT, CDR2 YYEEEE, per germline. Between the trimmed V and J ends, which lost 0 bases and 2 bases, there was a span of 9 bases. The CDR3 consists of 15 residues. This CDR3 reads CASSLGWASKNIQYF. The CDR3 nucleotides read TGTGCCAGCAGCTTGGGATGGGCTTCCAAAAACATTCAGTACTTC. Combining the CDR3 with reference TRBV5-6 and TRBJ2-4 gives the whole variable domain DAGVTQSPTHLIKTRGQQVTLRCSPKSGHDTVSWYQQALGQGPQFIFQYYEEEERQRGNFPDRFSGHQFPNYSSELNVNALLLGDSALYLCASSLGWASKNIQYFGAGTRLSVL.

The chain couples TRBV11-1 to TRBJ2-3; D call uncertain. Per germline, CDR1 SGHAT and CDR2 FQDESV (reference sequence). The CDR3 has 13 residues. Trimming removed 3 bases at V and 2 bases at J, with 6 bases between. The CDR3 DNA sequence: TGTGCCAGCAGCTTGAGAGTCACAGATACGCAGTATTTT. Translated, it gives CASSLRVTDTQYF.

The V gene is TRBV7-2, the J gene TRBJ2-3; D is possibly TRBD1 or TRBD2 (5 bases each). The CDR3 length is 14 residues. Germline V gene data show CDR1 as SGHTA and CDR2 as FQGNSA. V was cut by 5 bases and J by 4 bases, with 13 bases left in between. CDR3 loop: CASSHRDAADTQYF. The CDR3 DNA follows: TGTGCCAGCAGCCATAGGGACGCGGCAGATACGCAGTATTTT. Together with reference TRBV7-2 and TRBJ2-3, the CDR3 gives the full variable domain: GAGVSQSPSNKVTEKGKDVELRCDPISGHTALYWYRQSLGQGLEFLIYFQGNSAPDKSGLPSDRFSAERTGGSVSTLTIQRTQQEDSAVYLCASSHRDAADTQYFGPGTRLTVL.

This clonotype has a single count. The gene calls are TRBV29-1 and TRBJ1-1; D gene ambiguous. In germline, CDR1 is SQVTM, CDR2 ANQGSEA. This CDR3 is 13 amino acids long. V was cut by 5 bases and J by 0 bases, with 10 bases left in between. CDR3 loop: CSVQYGVNTEAFF. The CDR3 DNA sequence: TGCAGCGTTCAATACGGAGTGAACACTGAAGCTTTCTTT.